The text below deals with one TCR beta chain. Its antigen is unknown. Per the original data handling: After removing out-of-frame reads, approximately 2 million distinct TCRbeta sequences remained. Some clones are missing from TCRdb's copy, which holds only in-frame ones; the method was immunoSEQ multiplex PCR. That table supplies the V and J calls and clone size; D and trimming were determined from the DNA. The sample lists under 100,000 clones; over 80% were seen once. The sort gate was single viable CD3+CD4+CD8-CD45RO+ cells for memory CD4+ T cells. These data come from a study of memory CD4+ T cells and cytomegalovirus serostatus. The length of the CDR3 is 13 residues. Germline V gives CDR1 SGHAT, CDR2 FQNNGV. Trimming took 3 bases from V and 8 from J; bases not matched to a gene: 5. The study's findings and limits: 67 of 164 known CMV-associated TCRbeta sequences appeared in CD4+ memory.

Sequences were obtained from memory CD4+ T cells from blood. The chain combines TRBV11-2 with TRBJ1-2, with 8 positions matching TRBD1. This TCR was sampled from an adult in good health and CMV-seronegative. In DNA form, the CDR3 reads TGTGCCAGCAGCTTTCAGGGGGCAGAGGGCTACACCTTC. It specifies CASSFQGAEGYTF.